Each of the 16 T cell receptor beta chains below was sequenced from the same sample in a study of beta chain features in type 1 diabetes. TCRB transcripts that were expressed got sequenced, as all of the isolated RNA had been reverse transcribed. Libraries were prepared by immunoSEQ multiplex PCR; TCRdb keeps only in-frame clonotypes and omits some of them. Among several thousand clones listed, approximately 80% were seen once. Sequencing input: Tregs from blood. The receptors stem from a woman younger than 35 in good health.

This chain links TRBV25-1 with TRBJ2-3; 12 nucleotides line up with TRBD1. CDR1 MGHDK and CDR2 SYGVNS come from the germline V gene. This CDR3 region has 15 residues. The trim removed 5 bases at V and 5 bases at J, leaving 5 bases unmatched. CDR3 coding DNA: TGTGCCAGCAGTCCGGGACAGGGGGCCGGAGATACGCAGTATTTT. Translating gives CASSPGQGAGDTQYF. Using reference TRBV25-1 and TRBJ2-3 for the parts outside the CDR3, the full variable domain is EADIYQTPRYLVIGTGKKITLECSQTMGHDKMYWYQQDPGMELHLIHYSYGVNSTEKGDLSSESTVSRIRTEHFPLTLESARPSHTSQYLCASSPGQGAGDTQYFGPGTRLTVL.

This chain connects TRBV25-1 to TRBJ2-1; 7 bases fit TRBD2. With V trimmed by 6 bases and J by 9 bases, 11 bases remained unmatched. The V gene's germline CDR1 is MGHDK and CDR2 SYGVNS. CDR3 length: 14 residues. DNA for the CDR3: TGTGCCAGCAGGCCGGGACTATCGGTTGCTGAGCAGTTCTTC. Its translation is CASRPGLSVAEQFF.

V gene TRBV29-1 combines with J gene TRBJ1-1; D possibly corresponds to TRBD1 (6 bases). Trimming took 5 bases from V and 1 from J, leaving 14 bases between them. The CDR3 is 14 residues long. Germline V gene lookup returns CDR1 SQVTM and CDR2 ANQGSEA. The CDR3 here is CSVLRRGPNTEAFF. The CDR3 DNA is TGCAGCGTTCTCCGCAGGGGTCCGAACACTGAAGCTTTCTTT.

The J gene is TRBJ2-7, the V gene TRBV18; the match to TRBD1 covers 7 bases. Trimming removed 5 bases from V and 3 bases from J; junction bases left unmatched: 10. Germline V gene lookup returns CDR1 KGHSH and CDR2 LQKENI. The CDR3 loop spans 15 amino acids. Written as DNA, the CDR3 is TGTGCCAGCTCAATGGGGGACAGTCTATACTACGAGCAGTACTTC. Translated, it gives CASSMGDSLYYEQYF.

The V and J genes are TRBV5-1 and TRBJ2-1; 7 bases match TRBD1. Germline CDR1 is SGHRS and CDR2 is YFSETQ. V lost 0 bases to trimming and J lost 0 bases; unmatched junction nucleotides: 0. This CDR3 region has 15 residues. The CDR3 loop is CASSLGDSSYNEQFF. DNA of the CDR3: TGCGCCAGCAGCTTGGGGGACAGCTCCTACAATGAGCAGTTCTTC.

The chain has TRBV18 and TRBJ1-5, with 7 nucleotides matching TRBD1. CDR1 is KGHSH, CDR2 LQKENI, per germline. The CDR3 is 15 residues long. J lost 2 bases, V lost 6 bases, and 7 bases had no gene match. The CDR3: CASSPAQGGNQPQHF. Written as DNA, the CDR3 is TGTGCCAGCTCGCCAGCTCAGGGGGGCAATCAGCCCCAGCATTTT.

This sequence joins TRBV7-2 and TRBJ2-5, with TRBD2 as a possible D gene (7 bases). The length of the CDR3 is 15 residues. The V gene's germline CDR1 is SGHTA and CDR2 FQGNSA. The ends were cut back, 6 bases at V and 5 bases at J, with 19 bases in the middle. DNA for the CDR3: TGTGCCAGCAGTGGGGGGGGCCAGAGCTGGGAGACCCAGTACTTC. Translating gives CASSGGGQSWETQYF.

This chain uses TRBV6-1 with TRBJ1-6; D call uncertain. Trimming cost V 6 bases and J 2 bases, with 8 bases left between them. The germline V gene encodes CDR1 MNHNS and CDR2 SASEGT. CDR3 length equals 14 residues. The DNA of the CDR3 is TGTGCCAGCAGGCGGGTCACCTATAATTCACCCCTCCACTTT. Translation gives CASRRVTYNSPLHF.

The V and J genes are TRBV2 and TRBJ2-7; 10 bases match TRBD1. The V gene's germline CDR1 is SNHLY and CDR2 FYNNEI. After removal of 6 bases from V and 2 bases from J, the junction contained 4 bases not matched to a gene. CDR3 length: 14 residues. CDR3 DNA sequence: TGTGCCAGCAGACGGACAGGGGGTACCTACGAGCAGTACTTC. It yields the protein CASRRTGGTYEQYF.

V is TRBV14 and J is TRBJ2-3; possibly TRBD2 for D (5 bases). The CDR3 covers 16 residues. From germline, CDR1 is SGHDN and CDR2 FVKESK. V shed 0 bases and J shed 0 bases, with 10 bases lying between them. DNA for the CDR3: TGTGCCAGCAGCCAAGAAACTAGACTTAGCACAGATACGCAGTATTTT. Amino acids: CASSQETRLSTDTQYF.

The rearrangement uses TRBV6-1 and TRBJ2-3, with 7 nucleotides matching TRBD2. This CDR3 contains 16 residues. From germline, CDR1 is MNHNS and CDR2 SASEGT. The V gene end was trimmed by 2 bases and the J gene end by 4 bases; junction bases not matched to a gene: 9. The CDR3 DNA follows: TGTGCCAGCAGTGAAAGGGAGGGATCGGCTTCAGATACGCAGTATTTT. Translation gives CASSEREGSASDTQYF.

This sequence joins TRBV29-1 and TRBJ2-2; maybe TRBD2 (6 bases). The CDR3 sequence is 13 residues long. The V end was cut by 4 bases, the J end by 4 bases, with 10 bases between. Germline-derived CDR1 and CDR2 are SQVTM and ANQGSEA. DNA for the CDR3: TGCAGCGTTGGATGGACTACCACCGGGGAGCTGTTTTTT. Protein product: CSVGWTTTGELFF.

This rearrangement joins TRBV28 to TRBJ2-1; 9 bases are shared with TRBD1. CDR3 length equals 12 residues. Germline V gene data show CDR1 as MDHEN and CDR2 as SYDVKM. Trimming took 8 bases from V and 9 from J; bases not matched to a gene: 5. The CDR3 nucleotides read TGTGCCAGCGACAGGGGGGCATTTGAGCAGTTCTTC. Encoded protein: CASDRGAFEQFF.

The CDR3 DNA follows: TGTGCCAGCAGTTACTCGAGGGGACAGGGCTATGGCTACACCTTC. Translating gives CASSYSRGQGYGYTF. The rearrangement uses TRBV6-5 and TRBJ1-2; 9 bases are shared with TRBD1. The germline CDR1 and CDR2 sequences are MNHEY and SVGAGI. CDR3 length: 15 residues. J lost 4 bases, V lost 0 bases, and 3 bases had no gene match.

The V gene is TRBV29-1, the J gene TRBJ1-1; D not resolved. CDR1 SQVTM and CDR2 ANQGSEA come from the germline V gene. Trimming shortened V by 2 bases and J by 2 bases, and 12 bases separated the two germline ends. The CDR3 covers 14 residues. The DNA for the CDR3 is TGCAGCGTTGAACTTATGGGAGTCAACACTGAAGCTTTCTTT. Residues: CSVELMGVNTEAFF.

Only a few counts were recorded for this clone. The J gene is TRBJ2-1, the V gene TRBV5-1; 7 nucleotides match TRBD2. The germline gives CDR1 SGHRS, CDR2 YFSETQ. After removal of 3 bases from V and 0 bases from J, the junction contained 9 bases not matched to a gene. The length of the CDR3 is 17 residues. CDR3 protein: CASSSGTTASSYNEQFF. The CDR3 nucleotides are TGCGCCAGCAGCTCAGGGACTACCGCGAGCTCCTACAATGAGCAGTTCTTC.